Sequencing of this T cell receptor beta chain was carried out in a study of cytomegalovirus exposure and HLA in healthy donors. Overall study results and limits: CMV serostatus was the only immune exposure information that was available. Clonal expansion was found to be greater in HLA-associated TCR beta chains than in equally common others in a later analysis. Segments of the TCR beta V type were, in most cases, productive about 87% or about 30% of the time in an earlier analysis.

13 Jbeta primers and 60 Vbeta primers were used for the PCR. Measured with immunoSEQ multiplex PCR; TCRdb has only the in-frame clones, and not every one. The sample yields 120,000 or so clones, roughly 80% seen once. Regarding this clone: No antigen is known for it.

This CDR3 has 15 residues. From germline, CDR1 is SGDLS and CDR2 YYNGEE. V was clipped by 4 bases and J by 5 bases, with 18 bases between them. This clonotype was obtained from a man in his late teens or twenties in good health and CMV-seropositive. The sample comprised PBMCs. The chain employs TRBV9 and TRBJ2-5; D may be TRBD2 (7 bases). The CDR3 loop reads CASSPTAGAAETQYF. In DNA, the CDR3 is TGTGCCAGCAGCCCCACGGCGGGGGCCGCGGAGACCCAGTACTTC.